Described below is a single T cell receptor (beta chain) sequence and its context. The specificity of this receptor is unknown. Nothing much larger sits one base from this clone, and base qualities are not available. The data were obtained in a study of tumor and adjacent non-tumor tissue in lung cancer (dated 2018 in TCRdb). Background on the whole study: Patients with adenocarcinoma (around 13), squamous cell carcinoma (2) and small cell lung cancer (1) were included in the cohort. The 15 enrolled patients, of whom some 10 were men and 5 were women, were aged roughly 31 to 85 years and were diagnosed with TNM stage I to III disease. Sequencing produced roughly 130 million productive TCRbeta reads in total, an average of about 4.17 million reads per sample. The study compared bulk TCRbeta repertoires between lung tumor tissue and matched distant non-tumor lung tissue from more than twelve lung cancer patients. A few dozen paired specimens, one tumor and one normal lung sample per patient, were profiled by TCRbeta CDR3 sequencing. Broad study findings and their caveats: Younger patients had significantly higher TCR diversity, and higher tumor TCR diversity was associated with shorter overall and disease-free survival. With only around 16 patients in the cohort, the authors noted that larger samples and more detailed clinical data are needed. Neither the sequencing platform nor unique molecular identifiers are mentioned in the methods. In normal lung, the top 100 clones accounted for a significantly larger cumulative share of the repertoire than in tumor tissue. Because peripheral blood was not sequenced, the blood TCRbeta repertoires of the lung cancer patients in the study went unexamined. Tumor tissue showed significantly greater TCR diversity (inverse Simpson) than normal lung tissue (about 400 vs 180, P = 0.0075, Mann-Whitney U test).

The library relied on multiplex PCR. The instrument was an Illumina HiSeq 2500. TCRbeta libraries were constructed through three rounds of nested PCR with primers (Table S4) according to protocols modified from ARM-PCR. Before sequencing, PCR products of 200-500 bp were cut from the gel and purified using the QIAquick gel extraction kit. The authors' pipeline ran thus. Trimmomatic was used to clean the reads, FLASH merged the cleaned reads into complete CDR3 sequences, and MiTCR assigned the sequences to V(D)J germline segments. Clonal diversity was calculated as the inverse Simpson's index using VDJtools. A read counted as productive if the sequence was in-frame and lacked a premature stop codon. TCRdb handled the public reads itself, with Q25 trimming in fastp and clone calling in MiXCR, and kept productive beta chains. Each entry merges the rows of one CDR3 protein and shows their most common DNA and genes. What appears here as the V and J calls and clone size reflects TCRdb's work, not the paper's. This sample gives 60,000 to 85,000 distinct CDR3 sequences in total; around 82% of them show up just once. The leading ten clones occupy around 43% of the sample.

The CDR3 spans 16 residues, from the cysteine through the phenylalanine. The read is trimmed to its CDR3 DNA, 48 bases read in frame from base 1. Taken from the germline V gene, the CDR1 and CDR2 loops are SGHNT and YENEEA. Bulk unsorted tissue served as the source for RNA extraction, and RNA quality was assessed using a NanoDrop ND-1000 and an Agilent 2100. Normal lung samples were distant non-tumor tissue taken more than 3 cm from the tumor edge. Newly diagnosed lung cancer patients without prior chemotherapy who had been admitted for thoracic surgery in China between August and November 2014 were enrolled as donors. Patients with previous radiotherapy or chemotherapy, or with another concurrent cancer, were excluded from the study. Surgical tissue pieces of about 1-2.2 cm3 were preserved in RNAlater solution and were kept at -80 degrees C until use.

The chain is encoded by TRBV11-3 joined to TRBJ2-3, and the D gene may be TRBD2, 5 bases matching. This TCR derives from a man between 60 and 75 years old with non-small cell lung cancer. Sequences were obtained from distant non-tumor lung tissue. The nucleotides are TGTTCTAGCAGCTCCGGGCTAGCAGATAGCATAAATACGCAGTATTTT. Its product reads: CSSSSGLADSINTQYF.